Listed below are T cell receptor beta chains from one sample, sequenced in a study of blood T cell repertoires in COVID-19. Data came from immunoSEQ multiplex PCR; TCRdb stores just in-frame clones and leaves some out. The sample carries around 620,000 clones, more than 80% recorded once. The sample consisted of peripheral blood. The receptors originated from a young woman with acute or convalescent COVID-19. CDR3s include the opening cysteine and the closing phenylalanine or tryptophan. The order of the fields is CDR3 DNA, CDR3 protein, D gene, clone size, J gene, V gene. The D gene is left open where the match is weak. Rows give clone size only sometimes, using once, few, many, or a class for an expanded clone.

cdr3_nt: TGTGCCAGCAGCTTGGACCCTAGGGGGGGGTCTGATGGCTACACCTTC
cdr3_aa: CASSLDPRGGSDGYTF
d_call: NA
clone_size: NA
j_call: TRBJ1-2
v_call: TRBV5-4

cdr3_nt: TGTGCCACCAGTCCGGGACAGGGTACAAATCAGCCCCAGCATTTT
cdr3_aa: CATSPGQGTNQPQHF
d_call: TRBD1
clone_size: NA
j_call: TRBJ1-5
v_call: TRBV24-1

cdr3_nt: TGTGCCAGCAGCCAGGGGCGGGGGACCAATGAGCAGTTCTTC
cdr3_aa: CASSQGRGTNEQFF
d_call: NA
clone_size: NA
j_call: TRBJ2-1
v_call: TRBV7-2

cdr3_nt: TGTGCCAGCCGCCCGGGGGGCACCCAGGATGGGACCATATATTTT
cdr3_aa: CASRPGGTQDGTIYF
d_call: NA
clone_size: NA
j_call: TRBJ1-3
v_call: TRBV7-2

cdr3_nt: TGTGCCAGCTCACCACCGTTAGAACAGGGGGGCTACACCTTC
cdr3_aa: CASSPPLEQGGYTF
d_call: TRBD1
clone_size: NA
j_call: TRBJ1-2
v_call: TRBV18

cdr3_nt: TGCGCCAGCAGCCCGAATGGACAGGATGAAAAACTGTTTTTT
cdr3_aa: CASSPNGQDEKLFF
d_call: TRBD1
clone_size: NA
j_call: TRBJ1-4
v_call: TRBV5-1

cdr3_nt: TGTGCCAGCAGTCGGGGGGTTAACACCGGGGAGCTGTTTTTT
cdr3_aa: CASSRGVNTGELFF
d_call: TRBD2
clone_size: NA
j_call: TRBJ2-2
v_call: TRBV5-6

cdr3_nt: TGTGCCAGCAGCTTGACGTGGACAGGGACCGATAATCAGCCCCAGCATTTT
cdr3_aa: CASSLTWTGTDNQPQHF
d_call: TRBD1
clone_size: NA
j_call: TRBJ1-5
v_call: TRBV7-2

cdr3_nt: TGTGCCAGCAGCTTGTACGGTAGCGGGGGGCAGTACTTC
cdr3_aa: CASSLYGSGGQYF
d_call: TRBD2
clone_size: once
j_call: TRBJ2-7
v_call: TRBV5-4

cdr3_nt: TGTGCCAGCAGCTCCCCTAGCTCCCGGGTTAACTATGGCTACACCTTC
cdr3_aa: CASSSPSSRVNYGYTF
d_call: NA
clone_size: NA
j_call: TRBJ1-2
v_call: TRBV7-2

cdr3_nt: TGTGCCAGCAGCTTGGTTAGGGGAACGGGTACCGGGGAGCTGTTTTTT
cdr3_aa: CASSLVRGTGTGELFF
d_call: NA
clone_size: NA
j_call: TRBJ2-2
v_call: TRBV5-4

cdr3_nt: TGCGCCAGCAGCTCGGGGAGCGAGCAGTACTTC
cdr3_aa: CASSSGSEQYF
d_call: NA
clone_size: NA
j_call: TRBJ2-7
v_call: TRBV4-1

cdr3_nt: TGTGCCACCAACGGTAACACCGGGGAGCTGTTTTTT
cdr3_aa: CATNGNTGELFF
d_call: NA
clone_size: NA
j_call: TRBJ2-2
v_call: TRBV24-1

cdr3_nt: TGTGCCAGCAGCCCCGCGGGGAAGTACGAGCAGTACTTC
cdr3_aa: CASSPAGKYEQYF
d_call: NA
clone_size: NA
j_call: TRBJ2-7
v_call: TRBV7-3

cdr3_nt: TGTGCCAGCAGTCACCCGGACAGGGCTACTGAAGCTTTCTTT
cdr3_aa: CASSHPDRATEAFF
d_call: TRBD1
clone_size: NA
j_call: TRBJ1-1
v_call: TRBV6-2/TRBV6-3

cdr3_nt: TGTGCCAGCAGTATGACAGGGAGGTACGAGCAGTACTTC
cdr3_aa: CASSMTGRYEQYF
d_call: NA
clone_size: NA
j_call: TRBJ2-7
v_call: TRBV6-6

cdr3_nt: TGTGCCATCAGCAATGCCGGGACAAAACTCAACAATGAGCAGTTCTTC
cdr3_aa: CAISNAGTKLNNEQFF
d_call: NA
clone_size: NA
j_call: TRBJ2-1
v_call: TRBV10-3

cdr3_nt: TGCGCCAGCAGCCTACTAGCGGGGGAATTCTACGAGCAGTACTTC
cdr3_aa: CASSLLAGEFYEQYF
d_call: TRBD2
clone_size: NA
j_call: TRBJ2-7
v_call: TRBV5-1

cdr3_nt: TGTGCCAGCAGCTTGGATCTGCCGGGGTTAGCTAACTATGGCTACACCTTC
cdr3_aa: CASSLDLPGLANYGYTF
d_call: NA
clone_size: NA
j_call: TRBJ1-2
v_call: TRBV5-5

cdr3_nt: TGCGCCAGCAGCGTAACCGGGACAGGGGGCACTGAAGCTTTCTTT
cdr3_aa: CASSVTGTGGTEAFF
d_call: TRBD1
clone_size: NA
j_call: TRBJ1-1
v_call: TRBV5-1

cdr3_nt: TGTGCCAGCAGCTTGAACGCGAGGGGGCGGGAGCAGTACTTC
cdr3_aa: CASSLNARGREQYF
d_call: TRBD1
clone_size: NA
j_call: TRBJ2-7
v_call: TRBV5-4

cdr3_nt: TGCGCCAGCAGCTGGGGGCGACAGGGTTCGAATGAGCAGTTCTTC
cdr3_aa: CASSWGRQGSNEQFF
d_call: TRBD1
clone_size: NA
j_call: TRBJ2-1
v_call: TRBV5-1

cdr3_nt: TGTGCCAGCAGTTGGGGACAGGGGGAGACTGAAGCTTTCTTT
cdr3_aa: CASSWGQGETEAFF
d_call: TRBD1
clone_size: NA
j_call: TRBJ1-1
v_call: TRBV6-5

cdr3_nt: TGTGCCAGCAGTGAAAAAGGGACAAAGGGAGATACGCAGTATTTT
cdr3_aa: CASSEKGTKGDTQYF
d_call: NA
clone_size: NA
j_call: TRBJ2-3
v_call: TRBV2

cdr3_nt: TGTGCCACCAGTGAACGGACACCCCCTCGAAAGCAGTACTTC
cdr3_aa: CATSERTPPRKQYF
d_call: NA
clone_size: NA
j_call: TRBJ2-7
v_call: TRBV24-1

cdr3_nt: TGTGCCAGCAGCGTAGCCCCAGCGGACACAGATACGCAGTATTTT
cdr3_aa: CASSVAPADTDTQYF
d_call: NA
clone_size: NA
j_call: TRBJ2-3
v_call: TRBV9

cdr3_nt: TGTGCCAGCAGCTCCTGGGGACAGAATCAGCCCCAGCATTTT
cdr3_aa: CASSSWGQNQPQHF
d_call: TRBD1
clone_size: NA
j_call: TRBJ1-5
v_call: TRBV11-2

cdr3_nt: TGTGCCAGCTCTAGGACAGGAACGAACACTGAAGCTTTCTTT
cdr3_aa: CASSRTGTNTEAFF
d_call: TRBD1
clone_size: NA
j_call: TRBJ1-1
v_call: TRBV6-5

cdr3_nt: TGTGCCAGCAGACCAGGGGATACCGCTAACTATGGCTACACCTTC
cdr3_aa: CASRPGDTANYGYTF
d_call: NA
clone_size: NA
j_call: TRBJ1-2
v_call: TRBV2

cdr3_nt: TGTGCCACGGGGGTACCCTCCTACGAGCAGTACTTC
cdr3_aa: CATGVPSYEQYF
d_call: NA
clone_size: NA
j_call: TRBJ2-7
v_call: TRBV10-3

cdr3_nt: TGTGCCAGCAGCCCAGACGAAGGGGGTAACTATGGCTACACCTTC
cdr3_aa: CASSPDEGGNYGYTF
d_call: NA
clone_size: NA
j_call: TRBJ1-2
v_call: TRBV27

cdr3_nt: TGTGCCCGCCGGGCCGCGGGAGGCAATGAGCAGTTCTTC
cdr3_aa: CARRAAGGNEQFF
d_call: TRBD2
clone_size: NA
j_call: TRBJ2-1
v_call: TRBV2

cdr3_nt: TGTGCCAGCAGCTTTGACAGAAACACAGATACGCAGTATTTT
cdr3_aa: CASSFDRNTDTQYF
d_call: NA
clone_size: NA
j_call: TRBJ2-3
v_call: TRBV5-4

cdr3_nt: TGCGCCAGCATGGGTGACCAACGGGACGAGCAGTACTTC
cdr3_aa: CASMGDQRDEQYF
d_call: NA
clone_size: NA
j_call: TRBJ2-7
v_call: TRBV23-1

cdr3_nt: TGTGCCAGCATATGGGGGAGGAATCAGCCCCAGCATTTT
cdr3_aa: CASIWGRNQPQHF
d_call: NA
clone_size: NA
j_call: TRBJ1-5
v_call: TRBV6-5

cdr3_nt: TGTGCTAGCGCACCCGGGACAGGTTGGGAGCCCCAGCATTTT
cdr3_aa: CASAPGTGWEPQHF
d_call: TRBD1
clone_size: NA
j_call: TRBJ1-5
v_call: TRBV12-5

cdr3_nt: TGTGCCAGCAGCCGGACTAGCGGGGGGGGAGAGACCCAGTACTTC
cdr3_aa: CASSRTSGGGETQYF
d_call: TRBD2
clone_size: NA
j_call: TRBJ2-5
v_call: TRBV7-2

cdr3_nt: TGTGCCAGCAGCTTAGCGGGGACAGTATCTTTTAATGAAAAACTGTTTTTT
cdr3_aa: CASSLAGTVSFNEKLFF
d_call: TRBD1
clone_size: NA
j_call: TRBJ1-4
v_call: TRBV7-8

cdr3_nt: TGCGCCAGCAGCTTAGACAGCTATGGCTACACCTTC
cdr3_aa: CASSLDSYGYTF
d_call: NA
clone_size: few
j_call: TRBJ1-2
v_call: TRBV5-1

cdr3_nt: TGTGCCAGCAGCTTGTTGGGAGCTAAGGAGGAGACCCAGTACTTC
cdr3_aa: CASSLLGAKEETQYF
d_call: NA
clone_size: NA
j_call: TRBJ2-5
v_call: TRBV5-6

cdr3_nt: TGTGCCAGCAACAAACCGGGAGGGGGACTTTACGAGCAGTACTTC
cdr3_aa: CASNKPGGGLYEQYF
d_call: TRBD2
clone_size: NA
j_call: TRBJ2-7
v_call: TRBV7-2

cdr3_nt: TGTGCCAGCAGTGAAGGGCAGGGGGTTGGCTACACCTTC
cdr3_aa: CASSEGQGVGYTF
d_call: TRBD1
clone_size: NA
j_call: TRBJ1-2
v_call: TRBV25-1

cdr3_nt: TGTGCCAGTAGTATCGTTTCTCGCGGTGGCTACACCTTC
cdr3_aa: CASSIVSRGGYTF
d_call: NA
clone_size: NA
j_call: TRBJ1-2
v_call: TRBV19

cdr3_nt: TGTGCCAGCAGTACTACAGGGTCACAGGGCTACACCTTC
cdr3_aa: CASSTTGSQGYTF
d_call: NA
clone_size: NA
j_call: TRBJ1-2
v_call: TRBV7-2

cdr3_nt: TGCGCCAGCAGCCAGCTCACTAGCGGGGGGGCATCGGAGACCCAGTACTTC
cdr3_aa: CASSQLTSGGASETQYF
d_call: TRBD2
clone_size: NA
j_call: TRBJ2-5
v_call: TRBV4-3

cdr3_nt: TGTGCCAGCAGCCCACCCGGCGGGGGGAACACCGGGGAGCTGTTTTTT
cdr3_aa: CASSPPGGGNTGELFF
d_call: TRBD2
clone_size: NA
j_call: TRBJ2-2
v_call: TRBV7-3

cdr3_nt: TGTGCCAGCAGCCAAGAAAGAGGGGGTTATGGCTACACCTTC
cdr3_aa: CASSQERGGYGYTF
d_call: NA
clone_size: once
j_call: TRBJ1-2
v_call: TRBV4-2

cdr3_nt: TGTGCCTGGACCGCGGGGGTTTGGTATGGCTACACCTTC
cdr3_aa: CAWTAGVWYGYTF
d_call: NA
clone_size: NA
j_call: TRBJ1-2
v_call: TRBV30

cdr3_nt: TGTGCCAGCAGCCAGACTGATGGCAATCAGCCCCAGCATTTT
cdr3_aa: CASSQTDGNQPQHF
d_call: NA
clone_size: few
j_call: TRBJ1-5
v_call: TRBV4-2

cdr3_nt: TGTGCCTGGAGTGTAGGCCCCAGGGACAATCAGCCCCAGCATTTT
cdr3_aa: CAWSVGPRDNQPQHF
d_call: NA
clone_size: NA
j_call: TRBJ1-5
v_call: TRBV30

cdr3_nt: TGCGCCAGCAGCTTAAGGGGGTCGTCGGATACGCAGTATTTT
cdr3_aa: CASSLRGSSDTQYF
d_call: NA
clone_size: once
j_call: TRBJ2-3
v_call: TRBV5-1

cdr3_nt: TGTGCCAGCAGCTTTGGCGCGGGCTTCTCTGGAAACACCATATATTTT
cdr3_aa: CASSFGAGFSGNTIYF
d_call: NA
clone_size: once
j_call: TRBJ1-3
v_call: TRBV5-4

cdr3_nt: TGTGCCAGCAGCGGGAGTAGCGGCACTGAAGCTTTCTTT
cdr3_aa: CASSGSSGTEAFF
d_call: NA
clone_size: NA
j_call: TRBJ1-1
v_call: TRBV27

cdr3_nt: TGTGCCAGCAGCTTCACGGGGGGGCGACTCGCTGGGGAGCTGTTTTTT
cdr3_aa: CASSFTGGRLAGELFF
d_call: TRBD2
clone_size: NA
j_call: TRBJ2-2
v_call: TRBV11-2

cdr3_nt: TGTGCCAGCAGTGAATCTGTTACGGGGGGGACAGATACGCAGTATTTT
cdr3_aa: CASSESVTGGTDTQYF
d_call: TRBD2
clone_size: NA
j_call: TRBJ2-3
v_call: TRBV25-1

cdr3_nt: TGTGCCAGCAGTCTCCAGGGTGCGCGGACAGATACGCAGTATTTT
cdr3_aa: CASSLQGARTDTQYF
d_call: NA
clone_size: NA
j_call: TRBJ2-3
v_call: TRBV7-2

cdr3_nt: TGTGCCAGCAGCGGCACCGAGAACACTGAAGCTTTCTTT
cdr3_aa: CASSGTENTEAFF
d_call: NA
clone_size: NA
j_call: TRBJ1-1
v_call: TRBV7-8

cdr3_nt: TGTGCCAGCAGCTTAGTGGTTTCGCAGGGCGACGAGCAGTACTTC
cdr3_aa: CASSLVVSQGDEQYF
d_call: NA
clone_size: NA
j_call: TRBJ2-7
v_call: TRBV7-9